This T cell receptor (beta chain) was sequenced in a study of shared clonotypes between healthy human individuals. V lost 4 bases and J 4 bases, leaving 12 bases between the germline ends. The CDR3 has 14 residues. CDR1 is SGDLS, CDR2 YYNGEE, per germline. Naive CD8 populations comprised CD45RO-negative cells positively selected for CCR7, excluding terminally differentiated effector memory CD45RA+ cells. The data were produced by immunoSEQ multiplex PCR, yet TCRdb's version contains in-frame clones alone and is incomplete. The sample lists around 600,000 clones, 95% occurring once. The TCR sequence derives from a woman younger than 45 in good health. Sequenced input: naive CD8+ T cells sorted from blood. The chain has TRBV9 and TRBJ2-1, with D possibly called TRBD1 or TRBD2 (5 bases each). The CDR3 protein is CASSPEGLYNEQFF. The CDR3 DNA follows: TGTGCCAGCAGCCCCGAGGGGCTATACAATGAGCAGTTCTTC.